These T cell receptor beta chains were read from a single sample in a study of monozygotic twins with cystic fibrosis. Data came from immunoSEQ multiplex PCR; TCRdb stores just in-frame clones and leaves some out. The sample contains just under 20,000 clones, roughly nine tenths of which appear only once. What was sequenced was blood. The origin of the receptors is a girl aged 2-15 years with cystic fibrosis. CDR3s include the opening cysteine and the closing phenylalanine or tryptophan. The D gene is left open where the match is weak.

D	V	J	CDR3
-	TRBV28	TRBJ2-7	CASSPDERF
-	TRBV5-6	TRBJ2-3	CASSFKSTDTQYF
-	TRBV7-9	TRBJ1-4	CASSLGAGGEKLFF
-	TRBV6-5	TRBJ2-1	CASSPLVQGGEQFF
-	TRBV5-1	TRBJ2-2	CASSLATAPNTGELFF
TRBD2	TRBV29-1	TRBJ2-3	CSVAVAGLTDTQYF
TRBD1	TRBV7-6	TRBJ2-2	CASSGVRQGPNTGELFF
TRBD2	TRBV2	TRBJ2-3	CASSSRLIAGGDDTQYF
-	TRBV2	TRBJ1-6	CASQLRVNSPLHF
TRBD2	TRBV6-6	TRBJ2-1	CASSLKTSGDNEQFF
-	TRBV13	TRBJ2-1	CASSPTFGRNEQFF
-	TRBV6-1	TRBJ1-1	CASRETMLLFDTEAFF
TRBD1	TRBV2	TRBJ2-2	CASSPGTANTGELFF
TRBD2	TRBV7-2	TRBJ2-1	CASSRGAAGVRDEQFF
-	TRBV4-1	TRBJ2-6	CASSQGEQGSGANVLTF